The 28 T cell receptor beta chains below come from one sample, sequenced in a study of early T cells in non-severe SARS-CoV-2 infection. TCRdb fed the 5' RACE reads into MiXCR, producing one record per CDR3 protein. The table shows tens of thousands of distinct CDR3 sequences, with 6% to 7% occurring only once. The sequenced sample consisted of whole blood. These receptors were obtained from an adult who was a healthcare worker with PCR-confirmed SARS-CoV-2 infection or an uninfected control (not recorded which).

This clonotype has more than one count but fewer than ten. The CDR3 bases are TGTGCCAGCAGCGCACCGGGACAGGGGATCCACGAGCAGTACTTC. It encodes CASSAPGQGIHEQYF. The chain has TRBV7-9 and TRBJ2-7; 10 nucleotides match TRBD1. V gave up 5 bases and J gave up 5 bases; unmatched junction bases: 9. CDR3 length equals 15 residues. Germline V CDR1 and CDR2: SEHNR, FQNEAQ (reference sequence).

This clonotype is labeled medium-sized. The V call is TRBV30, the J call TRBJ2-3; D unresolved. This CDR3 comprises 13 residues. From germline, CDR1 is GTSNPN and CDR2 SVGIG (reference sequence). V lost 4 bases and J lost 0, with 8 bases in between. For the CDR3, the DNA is TGTGCCTGGACCCCCTTTAGCACAGATACGCAGTATTTT. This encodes CAWTPFSTDTQYF.

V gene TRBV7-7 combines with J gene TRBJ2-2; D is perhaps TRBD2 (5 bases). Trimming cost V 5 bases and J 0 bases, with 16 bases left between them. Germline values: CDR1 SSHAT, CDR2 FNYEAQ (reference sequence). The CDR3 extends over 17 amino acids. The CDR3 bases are TGTGCCAGCAGCCGGGGTGTGGACGGCTCGAACACCGGGGAGCTGTTTTTT. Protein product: CASSRGVDGSNTGELFF.

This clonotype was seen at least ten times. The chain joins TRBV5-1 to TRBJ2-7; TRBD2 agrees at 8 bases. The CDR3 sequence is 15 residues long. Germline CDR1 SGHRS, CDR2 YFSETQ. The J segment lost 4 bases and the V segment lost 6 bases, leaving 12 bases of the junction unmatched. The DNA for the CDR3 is TGCGCCAGCACCGACCGGGTAGCGGGACAATACGAGCAGTACTTC. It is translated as CASTDRVAGQYEQYF.

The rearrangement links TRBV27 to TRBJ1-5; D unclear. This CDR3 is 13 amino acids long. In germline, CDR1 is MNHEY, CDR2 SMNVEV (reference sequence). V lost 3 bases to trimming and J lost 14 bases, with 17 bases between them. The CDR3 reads CASSLGSPYHEHF. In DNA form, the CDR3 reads TGTGCCAGCAGTTTGGGCAGCCCCTATCACGAGCATTTT.

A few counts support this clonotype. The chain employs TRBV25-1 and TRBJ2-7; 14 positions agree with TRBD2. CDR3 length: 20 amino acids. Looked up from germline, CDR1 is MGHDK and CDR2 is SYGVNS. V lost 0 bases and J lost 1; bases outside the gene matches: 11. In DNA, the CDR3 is TGTGCCAGCAGTGAATATAGGACGACTAGCGGGAGGGCCATGTCCTACGAGCAGTACTTC. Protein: CASSEYRTTSGRAMSYEQYF.

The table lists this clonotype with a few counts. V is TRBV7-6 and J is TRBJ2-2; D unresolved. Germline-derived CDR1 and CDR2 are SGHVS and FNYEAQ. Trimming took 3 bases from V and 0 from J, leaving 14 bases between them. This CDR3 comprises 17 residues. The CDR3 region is CASSFNPPDANTGELFF. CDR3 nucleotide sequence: TGTGCCAGCAGCTTTAATCCCCCGGATGCGAACACCGGGGAGCTGTTTTTT.

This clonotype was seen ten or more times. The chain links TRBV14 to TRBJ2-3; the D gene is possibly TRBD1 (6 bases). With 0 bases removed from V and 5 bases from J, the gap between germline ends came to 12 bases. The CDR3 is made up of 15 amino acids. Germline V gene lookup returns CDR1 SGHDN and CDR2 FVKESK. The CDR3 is CASSQDRGRGDTQYF. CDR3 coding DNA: TGTGCCAGCAGCCAAGATCGAGGCAGGGGAGATACGCAGTATTTT.

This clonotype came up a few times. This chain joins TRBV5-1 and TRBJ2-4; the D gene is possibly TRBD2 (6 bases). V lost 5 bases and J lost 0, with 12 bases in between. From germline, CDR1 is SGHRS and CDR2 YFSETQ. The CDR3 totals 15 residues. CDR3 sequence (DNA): TGCGCCAGCAGGCCATTGGGGGGAGCCAAAAACATTCAGTACTTC. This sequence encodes CASRPLGGAKNIQYF. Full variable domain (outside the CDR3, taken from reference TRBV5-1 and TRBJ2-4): KAGVTQTPRYLIKTRGQQVTLSCSPISGHRSVSWYQQTPGQGLQFLFEYFSETQRNKGNFPGRFSGRQFSNSRSEMNVSTLELGDSALYLCASRPLGGAKNIQYFGAGTRLSVL.

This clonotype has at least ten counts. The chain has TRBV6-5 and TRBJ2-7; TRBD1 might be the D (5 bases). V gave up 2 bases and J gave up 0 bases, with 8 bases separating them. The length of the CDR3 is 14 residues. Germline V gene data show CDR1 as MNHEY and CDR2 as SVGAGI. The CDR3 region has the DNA TGTGCCAGCAGTTACCAGGGCCGCTCCTACGAGCAGTACTTC. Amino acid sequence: CASSYQGRSYEQYF.

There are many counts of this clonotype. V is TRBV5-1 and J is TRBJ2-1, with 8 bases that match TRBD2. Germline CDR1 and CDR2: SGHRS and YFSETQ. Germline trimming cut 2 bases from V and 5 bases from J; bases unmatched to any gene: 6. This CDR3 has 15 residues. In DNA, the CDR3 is TGCGCCAGCAGCTTCACAGGGACTAGTAACAATGAGCAGTTCTTC. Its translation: CASSFTGTSNNEQFF.

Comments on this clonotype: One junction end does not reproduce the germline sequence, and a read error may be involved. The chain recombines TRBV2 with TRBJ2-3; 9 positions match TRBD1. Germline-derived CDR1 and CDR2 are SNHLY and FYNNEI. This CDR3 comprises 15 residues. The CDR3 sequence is CASSVDRGGTDTQYF. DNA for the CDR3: TGTGCCAGCAGTGTTGACAGGGGGGGGACAGACACGCAGTATTTT.

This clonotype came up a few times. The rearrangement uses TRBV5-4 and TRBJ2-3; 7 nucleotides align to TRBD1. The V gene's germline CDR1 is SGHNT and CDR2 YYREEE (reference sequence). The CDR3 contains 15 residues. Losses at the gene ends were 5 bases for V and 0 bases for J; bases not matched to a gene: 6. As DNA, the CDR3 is TGTGCCAGCAGTCGACAGGGCCCGAGCACAGATACGCAGTATTTT. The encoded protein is CASSRQGPSTDTQYF.

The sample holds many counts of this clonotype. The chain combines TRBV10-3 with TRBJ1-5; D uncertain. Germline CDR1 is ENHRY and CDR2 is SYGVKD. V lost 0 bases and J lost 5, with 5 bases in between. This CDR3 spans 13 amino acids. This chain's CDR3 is CAISESKDQPQHF. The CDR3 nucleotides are TGTGCCATCAGTGAGTCGAAGGATCAGCCCCAGCATTTT.

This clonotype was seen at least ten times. Written as DNA, the CDR3 is TGCAGCGTTGCTCCTTCCTACAATGAGCAGTTCTTC. This sequence encodes CSVAPSYNEQFF. The gene calls are TRBV29-1 and TRBJ2-1; D is unresolved. Germline values: CDR1 SQVTM, CDR2 ANQGSEA. V was clipped by 4 bases and J by 1 base, with 5 bases between them. There are 12 residues in the CDR3.

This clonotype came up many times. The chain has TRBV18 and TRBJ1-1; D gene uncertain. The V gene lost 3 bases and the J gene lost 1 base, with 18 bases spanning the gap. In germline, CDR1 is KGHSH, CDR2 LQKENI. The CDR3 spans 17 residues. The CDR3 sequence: CASSPLPLRLGNTEAFF. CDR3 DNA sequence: TGTGCCAGCTCACCGCTACCTCTCCGTTTAGGGAACACTGAAGCTTTCTTT.

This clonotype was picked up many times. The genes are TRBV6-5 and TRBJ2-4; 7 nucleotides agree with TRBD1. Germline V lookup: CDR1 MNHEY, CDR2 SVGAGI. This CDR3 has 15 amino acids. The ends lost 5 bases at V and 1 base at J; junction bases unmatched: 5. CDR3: CASSQSRGAKNIQYF. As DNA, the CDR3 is TGTGCCAGCAGTCAATCCAGGGGGGCCAAAAACATTCAGTACTTC.

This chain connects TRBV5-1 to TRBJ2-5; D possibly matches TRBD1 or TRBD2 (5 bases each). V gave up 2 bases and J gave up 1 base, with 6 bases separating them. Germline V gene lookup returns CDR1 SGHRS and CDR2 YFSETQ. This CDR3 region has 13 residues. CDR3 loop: CASSFGGQETQYF. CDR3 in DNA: TGCGCCAGCAGCTTTGGGGGCCAAGAGACCCAGTACTTC.

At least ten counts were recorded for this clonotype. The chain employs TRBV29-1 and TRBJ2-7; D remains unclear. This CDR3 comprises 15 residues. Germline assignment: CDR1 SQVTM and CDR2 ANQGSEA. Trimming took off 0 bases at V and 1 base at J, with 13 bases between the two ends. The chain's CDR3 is CSVEESMRGSYEQYF. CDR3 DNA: TGCAGCGTTGAAGAATCAATGAGAGGATCCTACGAGCAGTACTTC.

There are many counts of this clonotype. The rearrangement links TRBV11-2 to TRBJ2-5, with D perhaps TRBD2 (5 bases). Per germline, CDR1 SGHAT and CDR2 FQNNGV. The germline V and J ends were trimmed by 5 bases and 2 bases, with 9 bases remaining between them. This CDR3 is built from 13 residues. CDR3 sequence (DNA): TGTGCCAGCAGCGCCACGGGGCAAGAGACCCAGTACTTC. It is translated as CASSATGQETQYF.

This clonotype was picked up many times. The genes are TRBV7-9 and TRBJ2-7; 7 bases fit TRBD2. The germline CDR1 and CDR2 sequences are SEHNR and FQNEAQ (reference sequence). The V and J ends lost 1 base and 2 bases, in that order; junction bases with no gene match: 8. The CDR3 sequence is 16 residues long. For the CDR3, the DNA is TGTGCCAGCAGCTTAGATGCGGGACTACCCGCCTACGAGCAGTACTTC. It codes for CASSLDAGLPAYEQYF.

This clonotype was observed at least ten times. The CDR3 bases are TGCAGTGCTAGGACCCCGGGACAATTAAATCAGCCCCAGCATTTT. It specifies CSARTPGQLNQPQHF. The chain carries TRBV20-1 and TRBJ1-5; tentative D call: TRBD1 (6 bases). The CDR3 length is 15 residues. With 3 bases removed from V and 4 bases from J, the gap between germline ends came to 16 bases. Germline V gene lookup returns CDR1 DFQATT and CDR2 SNEGSKA (reference sequence).

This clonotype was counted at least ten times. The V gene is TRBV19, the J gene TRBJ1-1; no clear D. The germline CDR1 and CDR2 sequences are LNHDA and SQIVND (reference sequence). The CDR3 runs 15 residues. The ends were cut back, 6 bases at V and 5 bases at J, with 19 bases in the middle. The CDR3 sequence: CASSIMSLQWTEAFF. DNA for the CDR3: TGTGCCAGTAGCATAATGTCCCTTCAATGGACTGAAGCTTTCTTT. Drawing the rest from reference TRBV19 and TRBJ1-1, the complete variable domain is DGGITQSPKYLFRKEGQNVTLSCEQNLNHDAMYWYRQDPGQGLRLIYYSQIVNDFQKGDIAEGYSVSREKKESFPLTVTSAQKNPTAFYLCASSIMSLQWTEAFFGQGTRLTVV.

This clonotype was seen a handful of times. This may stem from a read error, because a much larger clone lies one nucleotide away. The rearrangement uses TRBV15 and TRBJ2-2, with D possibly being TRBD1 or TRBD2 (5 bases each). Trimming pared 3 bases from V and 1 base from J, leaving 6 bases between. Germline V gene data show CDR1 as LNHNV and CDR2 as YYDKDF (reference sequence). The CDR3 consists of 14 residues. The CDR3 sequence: CATSRGENTGELFF. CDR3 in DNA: TGTGCCACCAGCAGGGGGGAGAACACCGGGGAGCTGTTTTTT.

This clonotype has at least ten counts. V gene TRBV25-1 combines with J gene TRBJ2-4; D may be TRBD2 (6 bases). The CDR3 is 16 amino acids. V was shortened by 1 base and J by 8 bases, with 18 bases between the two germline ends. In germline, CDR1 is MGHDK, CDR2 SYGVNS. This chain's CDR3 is CASSEFNLEGKDIQYF. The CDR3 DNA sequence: TGTGCCAGCAGTGAATTTAATTTGGAGGGAAAGGACATTCAGTACTTC.

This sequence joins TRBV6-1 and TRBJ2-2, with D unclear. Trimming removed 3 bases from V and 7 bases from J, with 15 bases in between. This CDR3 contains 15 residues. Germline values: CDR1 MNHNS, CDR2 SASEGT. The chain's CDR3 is CASSDPLGVSGELFF. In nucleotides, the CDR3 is TGTGCCAGCAGTGATCCCTTGGGCGTTAGCGGGGAGCTGTTTTTT.

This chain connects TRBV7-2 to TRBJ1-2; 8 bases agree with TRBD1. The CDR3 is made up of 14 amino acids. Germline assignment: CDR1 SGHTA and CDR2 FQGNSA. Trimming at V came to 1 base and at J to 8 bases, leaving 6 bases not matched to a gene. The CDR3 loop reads CASSLEGGQAGYTF. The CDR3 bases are TGTGCCAGCAGCTTAGAAGGGGGACAGGCCGGCTACACCTTC. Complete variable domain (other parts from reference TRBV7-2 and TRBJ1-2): GAGVSQSPSNKVTEKGKDVELRCDPISGHTALYWYRQSLGQGLEFLIYFQGNSAPDKSGLPSDRFSAERTGGSVSTLTIQRTQQEDSAVYLCASSLEGGQAGYTFGSGTRLTVV.

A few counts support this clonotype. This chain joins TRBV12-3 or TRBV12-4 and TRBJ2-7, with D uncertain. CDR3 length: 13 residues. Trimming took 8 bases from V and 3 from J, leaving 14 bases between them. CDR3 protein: CASASWGNYEQYF. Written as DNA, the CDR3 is TGTGCCAGCGCTTCGTGGGGAAACTACGAGCAGTACTTC.